The 8 T cell receptor beta chains listed next were all sequenced from one sample in a study of T-cell memory formation after mild COVID-19. TCRdb passed the 5' RACE reads through MiXCR, listing each CDR3 protein once. In the table there are approximately 430,000 distinct CDR3 sequences, about 22% of which are singletons. Sequencing input: PBMCs or a T cell subset sorted from them (not recorded which). These receptors all come from an adult woman who had mild COVID-19 (a few samples of this study predate the infection). Cell type and time point are not known.

The sample holds one count of this clonotype. This rearrangement joins TRBV12-3 or TRBV12-4 to TRBJ1-5; 8 bases agree with TRBD1. J lost 3 bases, V lost 7 bases, and 23 bases had no gene match. The CDR3 totals 20 residues. The CDR3 region has the DNA TGTGCCAGCACCATCAAAGTCCTTGGCTCCGTGGGACAGGACAATCAGCCCCAGCATTTT. It is translated as CASTIKVLGSVGQDNQPQHF.

This clonotype was recorded at least ten times. The V call is TRBV12-3 or TRBV12-4, the J call TRBJ2-7, with 10 nucleotides matching TRBD1. This CDR3 contains 13 residues. J lost 6 bases, V lost 3 bases, and 2 bases had no gene match. CDR3 nucleotide sequence: TGTGCCAGCAGTTTCGGGACAGGGGTCGAGCAGTACTTC. Protein: CASSFGTGVEQYF.

This rearrangement joins TRBV5-1 to TRBJ2-7; perhaps TRBD2 as D (6 bases). The V and J ends lost 4 bases and 3 bases respectively, with 14 bases between them. CDR3 length: 14 amino acids. From germline, CDR1 is SGHRS and CDR2 YFSETQ. CDR3 nucleotides: TGCGCCAGCAGCGGGGGAGGAGTAGACTACGAGCAGTACTTC. The encoded protein is CASSGGGVDYEQYF.

This clonotype was seen more than once but under ten times. The gene calls are TRBV4-3 and TRBJ2-5; D gene unclear. Deletions cut 3 bases from V and 4 bases from J, with 9 bases between. Germline CDR1 LGHNA, CDR2 YSLEER. The CDR3 sequence is 13 residues long. The DNA of the CDR3 is TGCGCCAGCAGCCAGAGCGCAGGAGAGACCCAGTACTTC. This gives the protein CASSQSAGETQYF.

The V gene is TRBV7-3, the J gene TRBJ2-1; D perhaps matches TRBD2 (6 bases). V was trimmed by 6 bases and J by 0 bases, leaving 9 bases between them. The CDR3 sequence is 14 residues long. CDR1 and CDR2 (germline): SGHTA, FQGTGA. CDR3: CASRPGGSYNEQFF. DNA of the CDR3: TGTGCCAGCAGGCCCGGGGGCTCCTACAATGAGCAGTTCTTC.

This clonotype was counted only a few times. The chain couples TRBV7-9 to TRBJ2-1; TRBD2 might be the D (6 bases). The CDR3 extends over 14 amino acids. Trimming left V 5 bases short and J 6 bases short, with 14 bases between. The germline CDR1 and CDR2 sequences are SEHNR and FQNEAQ (reference sequence). The CDR3 loop reads CASSTTRSVNEQFF. In DNA form, the CDR3 reads TGTGCCAGCAGCACGACTAGATCGGTCAATGAGCAGTTCTTC.

The rearrangement uses TRBV4-1 and TRBJ2-1; TRBD2 matches at 7 bases. Germline CDR1 reads MGHRA; CDR2 reads YSYEKL. The CDR3 covers 12 residues. The V gene end was trimmed by 8 bases and the J gene end by 4 bases; junction bases not matched to a gene: 2. CDR3 bases: TGCGCCAGCGGGGGAGGGTACAATGAGCAGTTCTTC. Amino acids: CASGGGYNEQFF.

This clonotype was observed once. Likely a read error: the CDR3 ends without its conserved phenylalanine or tryptophan. The chain is built from TRBV27 and TRBJ1-1; D is uncertain. The CDR3 is made up of 11 amino acids. The V gene lost 7 bases and the J gene lost 6 bases, with 9 bases spanning the gap. Germline values: CDR1 MNHEY, CDR2 SMNVEV (reference sequence). The DNA for the CDR3 is TGTGCCAGCACTCTTGGAGCTGAAGCTTTCTCT. This encodes CASTLGAEAFS.